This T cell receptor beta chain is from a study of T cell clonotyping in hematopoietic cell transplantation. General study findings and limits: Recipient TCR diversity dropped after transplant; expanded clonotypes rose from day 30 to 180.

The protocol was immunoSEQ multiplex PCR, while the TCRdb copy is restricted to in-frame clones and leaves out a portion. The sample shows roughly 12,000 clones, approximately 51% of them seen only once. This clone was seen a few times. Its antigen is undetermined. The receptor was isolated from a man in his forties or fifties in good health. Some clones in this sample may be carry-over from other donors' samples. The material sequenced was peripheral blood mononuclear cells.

This chain's CDR3 is CASSTLGSRYGYTF. DNA of the CDR3: TGTGCCAGTAGTACCTTGGGGTCCCGCTATGGCTACACCTTC. The V and J genes are TRBV19 and TRBJ1-2; D unresolved. The V end lost 4 bases, the J end lost 4 bases, and 13 bases lay between the germline ends. The CDR3 runs to 14 residues. Germline CDR1 and CDR2: LNHDA and SQIVND (reference sequence).